The clone carrying this T cell receptor beta chain was observed a single time. Its antigen remains unidentified. The data were taken from a study of T cell responses to AZD1222 COVID-19 vaccine. TCRdb's table, derived via immunoSEQ multiplex PCR, lists solely in-frame clones and lacks some. This sample yields 88,000 or so clones, of which around 90% are seen a single time; 2% to 3% belongs to the top ten. Study outcomes and limitations: Among spike-specific TCRs, nearly half reportedly target unmutated variant regions. White British donors predominated, females outnumbered males, and clonal diversity was possibly underestimated. It was only a handful of AZD1222 recipients who were seropositive at baseline.

V shed 8 bases and J 1 base; nucleotides not matched to a gene: 0. The CDR3 loop spans 13 amino acids. Looked up from germline, CDR1 is SGHVS and CDR2 is FQNEAQ. The starting material was peripheral blood, obtained on day 0 of AZD1222 vaccination. The sequence was obtained from an adult in good health. This rearrangement joins TRBV7-8 to TRBJ2-3; the match to TRBD2 covers 10 bases. The chain's CDR3 is CASGLAGTDTQYF. The CDR3 DNA reads as TGTGCCAGCGGACTAGCGGGCACAGATACGCAGTATTTT.